This T cell receptor (beta chain) was captured by sequencing in a study of T cells expressing NK-cell markers. Study context: Among eight sequenced donors, seven carried HCMV seropositivity while one was seronegative.

Study-wide findings and caveats: Whether expanded NKG2C+ T cell clones were HCMV-specific remained unclear. These clonotypes also led the CD3+CD56-NKG2C+ fraction in a handful of donors.

Comments on this clonotype: Its cognate antigen is unknown.

Per germline, CDR1 SNHLY and CDR2 FYNNEI. The CDR3 loop spans 16 amino acids. TCRdb re-called the 5' RACE reads and gives one entry per CDR3 protein, without DNA. The table for this sample gives 150,000 or so distinct CDR3 sequences. The sequence was obtained from a woman aged 45-59 years in good health. V and J are TRBV2 and TRBJ2-7; TCRdb's assignment of TRBD2 cannot be checked, as there is no DNA. The sample consisted of blood T cells: a sorted CD56 or NKG2C T cell subset, CD4+ or CD8+ T cells, or bulk PBMC T cells (not recorded which). CDR3 in amino acids: CASSDTELAGTYEQYF.